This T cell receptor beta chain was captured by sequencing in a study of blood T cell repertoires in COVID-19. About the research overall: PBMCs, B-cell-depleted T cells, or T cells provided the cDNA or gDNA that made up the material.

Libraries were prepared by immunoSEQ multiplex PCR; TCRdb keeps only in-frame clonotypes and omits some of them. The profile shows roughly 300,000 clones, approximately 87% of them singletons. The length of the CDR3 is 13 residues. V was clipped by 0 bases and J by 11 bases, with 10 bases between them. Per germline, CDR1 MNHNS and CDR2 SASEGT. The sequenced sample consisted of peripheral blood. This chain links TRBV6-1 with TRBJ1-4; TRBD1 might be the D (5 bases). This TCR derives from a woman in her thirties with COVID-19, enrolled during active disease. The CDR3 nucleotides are TGTGCCAGCAGTGAAGCGGGGCCAGTCAAACTGTTTTTT. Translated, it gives CASSEAGPVKLFF.